The entry below describes one T cell receptor (beta chain). The target antigen is unknown. Terminally differentiated effector memory CD45RA+ cells were excluded from the naive CD8 cells, which were CD45RO-negative and positively selected for CCR7. Trimming took off 1 base at V and 4 bases at J, with 16 bases between the two ends. The length of the CDR3 is 16 residues. Per germline, CDR1 SGHAT and CDR2 FQNNGV. This record belongs to a study of shared clonotypes between healthy human individuals. Study at large: Per-donor plates numbered three CD4 naive, three CD4 memory, two CD8 naive and one CD8 memory. General observations from the study: Clonotype sharing among donors was expected to depend on sequencing depth.

Original processing methods: From ImmunoSEQ came sequences covering only the junction and carrying no quality scores, so filtering differed. TCRdb's table, derived via immunoSEQ multiplex PCR, lists solely in-frame clones and lacks some. Clone size and V and J calls were adopted from that table, with D and trimming inferred from the DNA. Of hundreds of thousands of clones detected, approximately 96% appear once; the ten largest clones hold approximately 0.12%. What was sequenced was naive CD8+ T cells sorted from blood. The chain couples TRBV11-2 to TRBJ2-5; D perhaps matches TRBD2 (7 bases). The sequence came from a woman younger than 45 in good health. The CDR3 protein is CASSLVRGREGETQYF. In nucleotides, the CDR3 is TGTGCCAGCAGCTTAGTCAGGGGCAGGGAGGGAGAGACCCAGTACTTC.